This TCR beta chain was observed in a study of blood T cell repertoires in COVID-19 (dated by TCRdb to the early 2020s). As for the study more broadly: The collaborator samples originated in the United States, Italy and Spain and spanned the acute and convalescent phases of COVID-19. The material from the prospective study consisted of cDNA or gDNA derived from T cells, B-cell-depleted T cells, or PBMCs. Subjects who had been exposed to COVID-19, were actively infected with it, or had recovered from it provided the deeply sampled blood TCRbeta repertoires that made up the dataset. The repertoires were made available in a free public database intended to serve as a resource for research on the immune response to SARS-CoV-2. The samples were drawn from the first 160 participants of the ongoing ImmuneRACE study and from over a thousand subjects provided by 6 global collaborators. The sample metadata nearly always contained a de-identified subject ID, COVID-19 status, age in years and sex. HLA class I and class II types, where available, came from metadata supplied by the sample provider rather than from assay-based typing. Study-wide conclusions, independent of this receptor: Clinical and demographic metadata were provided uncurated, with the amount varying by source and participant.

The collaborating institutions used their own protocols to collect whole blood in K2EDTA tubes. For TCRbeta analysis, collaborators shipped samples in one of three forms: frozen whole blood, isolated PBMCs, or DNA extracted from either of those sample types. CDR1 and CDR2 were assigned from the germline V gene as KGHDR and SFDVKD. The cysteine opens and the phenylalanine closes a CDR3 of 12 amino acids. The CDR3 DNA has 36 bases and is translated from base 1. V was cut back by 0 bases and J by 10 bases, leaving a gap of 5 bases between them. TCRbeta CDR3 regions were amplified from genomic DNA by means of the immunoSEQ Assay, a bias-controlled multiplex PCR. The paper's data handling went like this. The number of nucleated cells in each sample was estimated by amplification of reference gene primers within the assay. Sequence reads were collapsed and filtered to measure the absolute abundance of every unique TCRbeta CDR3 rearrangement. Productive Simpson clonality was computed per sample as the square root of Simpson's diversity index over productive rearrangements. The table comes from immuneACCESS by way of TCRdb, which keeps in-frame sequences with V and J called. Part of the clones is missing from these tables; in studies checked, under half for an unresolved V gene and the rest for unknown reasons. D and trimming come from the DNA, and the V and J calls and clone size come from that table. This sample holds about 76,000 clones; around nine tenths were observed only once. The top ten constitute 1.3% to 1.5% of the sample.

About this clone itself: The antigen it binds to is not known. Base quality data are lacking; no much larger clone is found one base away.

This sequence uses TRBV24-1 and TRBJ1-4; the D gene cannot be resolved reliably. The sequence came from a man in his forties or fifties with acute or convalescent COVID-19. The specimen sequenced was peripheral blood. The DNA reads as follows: TGTGCCACCAGTGATTTGCTCGGAAAACTGTTTTTT. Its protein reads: CATSDLLGKLFF.